This T cell receptor beta chain was observed in a study of neoadjuvant nivolumab and ipilimumab in lung cancer. The germline CDR1 and CDR2 sequences are PRHDT and FYEKMQ (reference sequence). V lost 7 bases, J lost 4 bases, and 16 bases lay in between. The CDR3 length is 14 residues. Clones were sequenced by immunoSEQ multiplex PCR, and TCRdb holds only the in-frame ones, with some missing. The data contain about 38,000 clones, roughly 87% of them seen just once; the ten biggest clones take up about 3.6%. On this clone: Its antigen is currently unknown.

Findings of the study overall: Only two of four nivolumab-treated tumors gained richness and clonality by surgery.

The chain carries TRBV13 and TRBJ1-1; the D gene is possibly TRBD1 (5 bases). This TCR derives from an adult with non-small cell lung cancer. The sequencing used peripheral blood, collected before neoadjuvant nivolumab, alone or with ipilimumab. CDR3 amino acids: CASKPSGGGTEAFF. CDR3 bases: TGTGCCAGCAAACCATCGGGGGGGGGCACTGAAGCTTTCTTT.